This T cell receptor beta chain was profiled in a study of shared clonotypes between healthy human individuals. Only in-frame clones appear in the TCRdb table, and some are missing; sequencing was by immunoSEQ multiplex PCR. Of 2 million to 2.5 million clones in the sample, 90% to 95% are singletons; the top ten hold about 0.39%. The TCR was taken from a man aged 18 to 29 in good health. Some clones in this sample may be carry-over from other donors' samples. Source material: naive CD4+ T cells from PBMCs. The subset: CD45RA+ positively selected.

This CDR3 reads CASSLDRGLNQPQHF. In nucleotides, the CDR3 is TGTGCCAGCAGCCTCGACAGGGGGCTGAATCAGCCCCAGCATTTT. V usage is TRBV4-2 and J usage is TRBJ1-5; 10 positions agree with TRBD1. This CDR3 is built from 15 residues. Germline-derived CDR1 and CDR2 are LGHNA and YNFKEQ. V lost 4 bases to trimming and J lost 4 bases; unmatched junction nucleotides: 4.